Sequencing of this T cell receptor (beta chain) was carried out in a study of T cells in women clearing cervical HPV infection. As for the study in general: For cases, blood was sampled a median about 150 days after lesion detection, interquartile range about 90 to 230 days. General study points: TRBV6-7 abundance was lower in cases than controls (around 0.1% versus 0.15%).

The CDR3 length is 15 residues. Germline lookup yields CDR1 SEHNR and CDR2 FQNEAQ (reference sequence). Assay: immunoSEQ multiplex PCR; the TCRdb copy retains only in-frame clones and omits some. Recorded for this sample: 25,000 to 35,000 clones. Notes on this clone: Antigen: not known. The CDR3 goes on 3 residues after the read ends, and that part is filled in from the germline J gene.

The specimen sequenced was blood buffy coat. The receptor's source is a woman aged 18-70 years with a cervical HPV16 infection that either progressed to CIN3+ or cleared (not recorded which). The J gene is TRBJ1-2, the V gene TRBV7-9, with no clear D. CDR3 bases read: TGTGCCAGCAGCTTAGCCGAGACTCGTGCTAATGAC. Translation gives CASSLAETRAND. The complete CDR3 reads CASSLAETRANDYTF.